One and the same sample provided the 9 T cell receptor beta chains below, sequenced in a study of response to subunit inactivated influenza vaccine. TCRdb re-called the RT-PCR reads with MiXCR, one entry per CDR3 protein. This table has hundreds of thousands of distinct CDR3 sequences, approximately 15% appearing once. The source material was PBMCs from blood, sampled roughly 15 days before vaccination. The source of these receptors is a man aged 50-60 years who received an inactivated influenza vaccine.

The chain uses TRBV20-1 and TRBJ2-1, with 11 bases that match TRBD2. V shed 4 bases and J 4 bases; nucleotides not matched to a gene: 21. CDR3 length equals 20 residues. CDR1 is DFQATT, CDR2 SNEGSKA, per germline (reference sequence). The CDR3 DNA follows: TGCAGTGCTACCAGAAGGTCTAGCGGGAGGCCACGCCTTGTGTACAATGAGCAGTTCTTC. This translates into CSATRRSSGRPRLVYNEQFF.

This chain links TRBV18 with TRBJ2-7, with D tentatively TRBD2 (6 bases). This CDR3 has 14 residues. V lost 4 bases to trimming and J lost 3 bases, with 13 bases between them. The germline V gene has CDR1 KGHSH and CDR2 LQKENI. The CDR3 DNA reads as TGTGCCAGCTCACGTTCTAGCGACGGCTACGAGCAGTACTTC. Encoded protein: CASSRSSDGYEQYF.

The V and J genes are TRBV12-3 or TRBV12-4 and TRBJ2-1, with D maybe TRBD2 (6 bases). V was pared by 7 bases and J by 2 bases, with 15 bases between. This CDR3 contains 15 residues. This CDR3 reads CASKPDGGTYNEQFF. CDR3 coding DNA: TGTGCCAGCAAACCTGACGGGGGTACCTACAATGAGCAGTTCTTC.

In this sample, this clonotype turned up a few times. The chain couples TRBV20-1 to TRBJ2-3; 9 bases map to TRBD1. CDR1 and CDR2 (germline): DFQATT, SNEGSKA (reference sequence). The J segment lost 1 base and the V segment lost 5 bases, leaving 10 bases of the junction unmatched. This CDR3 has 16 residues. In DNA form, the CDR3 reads TGCAGTGCTCACAGGGGGCCCAGCGGGCGCACAGATACGCAGTATTTT. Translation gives CSAHRGPSGRTDTQYF.

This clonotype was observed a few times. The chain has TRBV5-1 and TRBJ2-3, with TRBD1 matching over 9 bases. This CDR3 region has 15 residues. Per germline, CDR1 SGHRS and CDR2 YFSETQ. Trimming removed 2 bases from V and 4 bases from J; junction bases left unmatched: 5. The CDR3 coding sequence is TGCGCCAGCAGCTTTCAAGGACAGGGGCCAGATACGCAGTATTTT. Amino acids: CASSFQGQGPDTQYF.

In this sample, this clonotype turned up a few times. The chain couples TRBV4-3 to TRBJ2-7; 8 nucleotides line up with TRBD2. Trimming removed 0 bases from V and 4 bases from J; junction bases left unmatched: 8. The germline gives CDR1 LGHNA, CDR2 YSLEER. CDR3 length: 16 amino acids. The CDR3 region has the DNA TGCGCCAGCAGCCAAGAATGGCGGGGGGCCATTTACGAGCAGTACTTC. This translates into CASSQEWRGAIYEQYF.

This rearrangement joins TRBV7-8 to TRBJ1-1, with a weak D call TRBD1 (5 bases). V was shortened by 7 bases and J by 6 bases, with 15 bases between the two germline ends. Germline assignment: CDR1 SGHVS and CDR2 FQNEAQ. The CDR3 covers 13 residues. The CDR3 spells CASTHVGVAEAFF. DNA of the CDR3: TGTGCCAGCACACACGTGGGGGTCGCTGAAGCTTTCTTT.

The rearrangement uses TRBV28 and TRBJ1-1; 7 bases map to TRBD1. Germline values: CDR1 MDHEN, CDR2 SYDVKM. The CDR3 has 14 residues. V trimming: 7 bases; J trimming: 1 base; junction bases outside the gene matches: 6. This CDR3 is CASKKQGPNTEAFF. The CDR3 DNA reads TGTGCCAGCAAGAAACAGGGGCCGAACACTGAAGCTTTCTTT.

The CDR3 nucleotides read TGTGCCAGCAGCAAGGGACAAATCACCGGGGAGCTGTTTTTT. This codes for CASSKGQITGELFF. This chain connects TRBV6-1 to TRBJ2-2, with D possibly matching TRBD1 (6 bases). The germline CDR1 and CDR2 sequences are MNHNS and SASEGT. V lost 6 bases to trimming and J lost 4 bases, with 12 bases between them. The CDR3 is 14 amino acids.